Following are 28 T cell receptor beta chains from one sample sequenced in a study of CD8 T cells in ankylosing spondylitis. MiXCR, run by TCRdb on the 5' RACE reads, gives a single entry per CDR3 protein. Of over 600,000 distinct CDR3 sequences listed, under 20% were seen once; the top ten hold around 19%. No antigens are known for them. Study-level results: A TCR beta motif of fewer than 10 highly homologous variants seemed to mark ankylosing spondylitis blood.

Sequences were obtained from blood, either unsorted or a sorted T cell fraction (not recorded which). Receptors were obtained from a male donor with ankylosing spondylitis.

This chain links TRBV3-1 with TRBJ2-7; D may be TRBD1 or TRBD2 (6 bases each). This CDR3 is built from 16 residues. Trimming pared 4 bases from V and 4 bases from J, leaving 20 bases between. Germline V CDR1 and CDR2: LGHDT, YNNKEL (reference sequence). The DNA for the CDR3 is TGTGCCAGCAGCCCCGACATGGGGGGCTATTGGTACGAGCAGTACTTC. Translated: CASSPDMGGYWYEQYF.

The rearrangement links TRBV6-5 to TRBJ2-7; TRBD1 agrees at 10 bases. The V gene's germline CDR1 is MNHEY and CDR2 SVGAGI. V lost 2 bases and J lost 3; bases outside the gene matches: 10. The CDR3 covers 17 residues. CDR3 nucleotides: TGTGCCAGCAGTTACAGGGGACCGGGACAGGGGAACTACGAGCAGTACTTC. This sequence encodes CASSYRGPGQGNYEQYF.

The chain employs TRBV18 and TRBJ1-1, with D possibly matching TRBD1 (6 bases). Germline V lookup: CDR1 KGHSH, CDR2 LQKENI. CDR3 size: 15 residues. Trimming shortened V by 1 base and J by 0 bases, and 9 bases separated the two germline ends. The CDR3 spells CASSPLQGLNTEAFF. As DNA, the CDR3 is TGTGCCAGCTCACCACTACAGGGACTGAACACTGAAGCTTTCTTT.

The V call is TRBV18, the J call TRBJ2-3; possibly TRBD2 for D (6 bases). The CDR3 extends over 14 amino acids. V dropped 3 bases and J dropped 3 bases, with 10 bases sitting between them. The germline gives CDR1 KGHSH, CDR2 LQKENI. The CDR3 reads CASSPGRRTDTQYF. The CDR3 bases are TGTGCCAGCTCACCTGGGAGGCGGACAGATACGCAGTATTTT.

The chain uses TRBV25-1 and TRBJ2-7; 8 positions agree with TRBD2. Trimming took 3 bases from V and 4 from J; bases not matched to a gene: 5. The germline V gene has CDR1 MGHDK and CDR2 SYGVNS. This CDR3 contains 14 residues. The CDR3 DNA sequence: TGTGCCAGCAGTGATTCCGGGGGGGCTTACGAGCAGTACTTC. This codes for CASSDSGGAYEQYF.

The V gene is TRBV29-1, the J gene TRBJ2-7; the D call may be TRBD1 or TRBD2 (5 bases each). Germline CDR1 SQVTM, CDR2 ANQGSEA. The germline V and J ends were trimmed by 0 bases and 6 bases, with 12 bases remaining between them. CDR3 size: 13 residues. The CDR3 coding sequence is TGCAGCGTTGAAGATGGCAGGGACCGCGAGCAGTACTTC. It translates to CSVEDGRDREQYF.

This chain's CDR3 is CASSSHWTAVTEAFF. The CDR3 nucleotides are TGTGCCAGCAGTTCTCATTGGACAGCGGTCACTGAAGCTTTCTTT. The rearrangement links TRBV7-9 to TRBJ1-1, with D perhaps TRBD1 (6 bases). CDR3 length equals 15 residues. Germline assignment: CDR1 SEHNR and CDR2 FQNEAQ (reference sequence). V lost 6 bases to trimming and J lost 4 bases, with 18 bases between them.

This clonotype has only a few counts. V gene TRBV29-1 combines with J gene TRBJ1-3; D not certain. V was trimmed by 4 bases and J by 0 bases, leaving 7 bases between them. The CDR3 is made up of 13 amino acids. CDR1 is SQVTM and CDR2 is ANQGSEA in the germline V gene. The CDR3 region is CSVVLGSGNTIYF. In DNA, the CDR3 is TGCAGCGTTGTCCTAGGCTCTGGAAACACCATATATTTT.

This chain joins TRBV28 and TRBJ1-2; D is ambiguous. Germline assignment: CDR1 MDHEN and CDR2 SYDVKM. Trimming pared 3 bases from V and 5 bases from J, leaving 10 bases between. CDR3 size: 13 residues. The CDR3 loop reads CASSLLPDYGYTF. CDR3 coding DNA: TGTGCCAGCAGTTTGTTACCCGATTATGGCTACACCTTC.

The rearrangement uses TRBV7-9 and TRBJ1-2; possible D gene TRBD1, 5 bases. V lost 1 base and J lost 8, with 20 bases in between. From germline, CDR1 is SEHNR and CDR2 FQNEAQ (reference sequence). The CDR3 contains 16 residues. DNA of the CDR3: TGTGCCAGCAGCTTAGAGCTCCAGGGCACACCGAGGGGCTACACCTTC. Protein sequence: CASSLELQGTPRGYTF.

This clonotype occurred many times. The chain uses TRBV2 and TRBJ1-5; a possible D gene is TRBD1 (6 bases). The CDR3 loop spans 14 amino acids. V was cut by 2 bases and J by 2 bases, with 7 bases left in between. Germline V lookup: CDR1 SNHLY, CDR2 FYNNEI. This CDR3 is CASSERGGNQPQHF. The CDR3 DNA is TGTGCCAGCAGTGAAAGGGGGGGCAATCAGCCCCAGCATTTT.

This clonotype came up many times. This chain joins TRBV12-3 or TRBV12-4 and TRBJ2-1; D may match TRBD1 or TRBD2 (5 bases each). The CDR3 is made up of 12 amino acids. V dropped 7 bases and J dropped 10 bases, with 14 bases sitting between them. The CDR3 DNA reads as TGTGCCAGCAATCGGGACGTGAGGGAGCAGTTCTTC. It specifies CASNRDVREQFF.

The chain joins TRBV15 to TRBJ2-5; 9 bases line up with TRBD2. Germline CDR1 LNHNV, CDR2 YYDKDF (reference sequence). Trimming removed 4 bases from V and 5 bases from J; junction bases left unmatched: 14. The CDR3 covers 17 residues. CDR3 DNA sequence: TGTGCCACCAGCAACCGCCCCGGGACTAGCTGGGTGGAGACCCAGTACTTC. Its protein product is CATSNRPGTSWVETQYF.

This clonotype showed up many times. The V gene is TRBV20-1, the J gene TRBJ2-1, with D perhaps matching TRBD1 (6 bases). Germline-derived CDR1 and CDR2 are DFQATT and SNEGSKA (reference sequence). The CDR3 extends over 13 amino acids. V dropped 8 bases and J dropped 4 bases, with 15 bases sitting between them. This chain's CDR3 is CSTNRQVYNEQFF. The CDR3 DNA reads TGCAGTACCAACAGACAGGTTTACAATGAGCAGTTCTTC.

Only a few counts were recorded for this clonotype. The V and J genes are TRBV29-1 and TRBJ1-1; weak D call: TRBD1 (5 bases). The length of the CDR3 is 11 residues. Per germline, CDR1 SQVTM and CDR2 ANQGSEA. The ends were cut back, 5 bases at V and 6 bases at J, with 10 bases in the middle. CDR3 region: CSVFTGPEAFF. The CDR3 nucleotides read TGCAGCGTTTTTACAGGCCCTGAAGCTTTCTTT.

Written as DNA, the CDR3 is TGTGCCAGCAGCTTAGCGGGACCGAATAACTATGGCTACACCTTC. This encodes CASSLAGPNNYGYTF. The rearrangement links TRBV7-8 to TRBJ1-2; D might be TRBD1 (5 bases). V lost 0 bases to trimming and J lost 1 base, with 9 bases between them. The CDR3 sequence is 15 residues long. Looked up from germline, CDR1 is SGHVS and CDR2 is FQNEAQ.

The rearrangement links TRBV28 to TRBJ1-5, with unresolved D. Germline lookup yields CDR1 MDHEN and CDR2 SYDVKM. The CDR3 spans 20 residues. The germline V and J ends were trimmed by 6 bases and 0 bases, with 27 bases remaining between them. The CDR3 DNA sequence: TGTGCCAGCAGGCAAGTGGGGAAAAGATTGGTCGGGTATAGCAATCAGCCCCAGCATTTT. Its protein product is CASRQVGKRLVGYSNQPQHF. Looking up the rest from reference TRBV28 and TRBJ1-5 gives the full variable domain: DVKVTQSSRYLVKRTGEKVFLECVQDMDHENMFWYRQDPGLGLRLIYFSYDVKMKEKGDIPEGYSVSREKKERFSLILESASTNQTSMYLCASRQVGKRLVGYSNQPQHFGDGTRLSIL.

This clonotype showed up just a few times. The chain joins TRBV5-1 to TRBJ1-2; no reliable D call. This CDR3 is built from 13 residues. Trimming removed 0 bases at V and 4 bases at J, with 7 bases between. Germline V gene data show CDR1 as SGHRS and CDR2 as YFSETQ. CDR3 DNA: TGCGCCAGCAGCTTGGGTTTCGGCTATGGCTACACCTTC. This gives the protein CASSLGFGYGYTF.

This clonotype was counted a few times. This chain links TRBV6-2 or TRBV6-3 with TRBJ2-2; 11 bases align to TRBD2. Losses at the gene ends were 2 bases for V and 4 bases for J; bases not matched to a gene: 0. From germline, CDR1 is MNHEY and CDR2 SVGEGT. CDR3 size: 15 residues. The CDR3: CASSYLAGGTGELFF. CDR3 nucleotides: TGTGCCAGCAGTTACCTAGCGGGGGGCACCGGGGAGCTGTTTTTT.

This chain's CDR3 is CSVGGDTQYF. Here the CDR3 DNA reads TGCAGCGTTGGGGGAGATACGCAGTATTTT. The rearrangement joins TRBV29-1 to TRBJ2-3; D ambiguous. The length of the CDR3 is 10 residues. CDR1 SQVTM and CDR2 ANQGSEA come from the germline V gene. The V end lost 4 bases, the J end lost 5 bases, and 4 bases lay between the germline ends.

This clonotype was counted ten times or more. J is TRBJ2-1 and V is TRBV18; TRBD2 is a possible D gene (6 bases). Trimming removed 6 bases at V and 1 base at J, with 10 bases between. Germline V gives CDR1 KGHSH, CDR2 LQKENI. The CDR3 runs to 14 residues. CDR3 DNA sequence: TGTGCCAGCTCTAGCGGCCTTTCCTACAATGAGCAGTTCTTC. It translates to CASSSGLSYNEQFF.

This chain uses TRBV12-3 or TRBV12-4 with TRBJ2-5; 7 positions match TRBD1. This CDR3 has 13 residues. The V and J ends lost 10 bases and 1 base, in that order; junction bases with no gene match: 6. Here the CDR3 reads CATGDSLQETQYF. The CDR3, as DNA: TGTGCCACCGGGGACAGCCTCCAAGAGACCCAGTACTTC.

This clonotype was seen only a few times. V is TRBV29-1 and J is TRBJ2-7; D perhaps matches TRBD1 (6 bases). This CDR3 spans 13 amino acids. Trimming cost V 4 bases and J 3 bases, with 13 bases left between them. Germline V lookup: CDR1 SQVTM, CDR2 ANQGSEA. CDR3 protein: CSVAPGQNYEQYF. CDR3 nucleotide sequence: TGCAGCGTTGCCCCGGGACAAAACTACGAGCAGTACTTC.

This clonotype occurred a few times. This chain joins TRBV5-4 and TRBJ2-4, with D unresolved. CDR3 length: 14 amino acids. V shed 0 bases and J shed 6 bases, with 10 bases lying between them. Germline loops: CDR1 SGHNT, CDR2 YYREEE (reference sequence). The CDR3 reads CASSLVPLLNIQYF. DNA of the CDR3: TGTGCCAGCAGCTTGGTGCCACTGTTAAACATTCAGTACTTC.

The chain carries TRBV4-3 and TRBJ2-7; D is ambiguous. Looked up from germline, CDR1 is LGHNA and CDR2 is YSLEER. The CDR3 sequence is 13 residues long. V was trimmed by 5 bases and J by 3 bases, leaving 11 bases between them. Here the CDR3 DNA reads TGCGCCAGCAGCTCCCGAAGGGACTACGAGCAGTACTTC. Translating it yields CASSSRRDYEQYF.

This clonotype has a handful of counts. CDR3 coding DNA: TGTGCCAGCAGCACCTCTAGAAGGGGGAACACTGAAGCTTTCTTT. It codes for CASSTSRRGNTEAFF. The chain recombines TRBV21-1 with TRBJ1-1; the D segment call TRBD1 is taken from the table without a DNA check. TRBV21-1 is a pseudogene segment. CDR3 size: 15 residues.

This sequence joins TRBV4-3 and TRBJ1-2; TRBD1 might be the D (5 bases). The V gene's germline CDR1 is LGHNA and CDR2 YSLEER. V was pared by 1 base and J by 4 bases, with 16 bases between. This CDR3 has 16 residues. The CDR3 protein is CASSQAQSGVGYGYTF. The DNA for the CDR3 is TGCGCCAGCAGCCAAGCCCAGTCGGGGGTGGGCTATGGCTACACCTTC.

This clonotype was seen repeatedly, ten times or more. V gene TRBV5-1 combines with J gene TRBJ1-3, with D perhaps TRBD1 (6 bases). CDR1 and CDR2 from the germline V gene are SGHRS and YFSETQ. The ends were cut back, 0 bases at V and 0 bases at J, with 7 bases in the middle. The CDR3 consists of 15 residues. CDR3 DNA: TGCGCCAGCAGCTTGGGGACAGCCTCTGGAAACACCATATATTTT. Translation gives CASSLGTASGNTIYF.